One T cell receptor (beta chain) is described in this entry. The antigen is not known. The sample comes from a study of T cells in Graves' hyperthyroidism and ophthalmopathy. Broader study findings: Using 13 V-J features, a model discriminated ophthalmopathy from stable hyperthyroidism.

TCR beta CDR3 regions were amplified from RNA transcripts. First-round RT-PCR targeting the TCR CDR3 was performed with the HTBI primer set. TCRdb processed the multiplex PCR reads anew with MiXCR; each CDR3 protein has one entry. The sample comprises about 460,000 distinct CDR3 sequences, 20% to 25% of which are singletons, and 45% to 55% rests with the top ten. The CDR3 has 16 residues. In germline, CDR1 is KGHDR, CDR2 SFDVKD. The V and J ends lost 3 bases and 5 bases respectively, with 16 bases between them. The sample comprised blood. The chain recombines TRBV24-1 with TRBJ2-1; D unresolved. The clonotype comes from a woman aged 70-85 years with Graves' ophthalmopathy. The CDR3 region is CATSDHYGYPNNEQFF. The CDR3 nucleotides are TGTGCCACCAGTGATCACTACGGCTACCCAAACAATGAGCAGTTCTTC.